Described below is a single T cell receptor (beta chain) sequence and its context. The antigen remains unidentified. This CDR3 has 15 amino acids. Germline CDR1 is SNHLY and CDR2 is FYNNEI. V lost 8 bases and J 8 bases, leaving 21 bases between the germline ends. TCRdb keeps only in-frame clones here, not all; method: immunoSEQ multiplex PCR. The repertoire holds 140,000 or so clones, with around 90% as singletons. This entry is derived from a study of CD4+ T cells in melanoma. Study-wide points: A reported correlation linked neoantigen-specific CD4+ T cells to CD8+, macrophage and B cell function. Diverse differentiation states were reported for melanoma neoantigen-specific CD4+ T cells.

The J gene is TRBJ1-4, the V gene TRBV2; no definite D call. The origin of this receptor is a human donor with melanoma. CDR3 bases: TGTGCCAGCCGACTCCCAACGGGTTCTAGGGAAAAACTGTTTTTT. Encoded protein: CASRLPTGSREKLFF.